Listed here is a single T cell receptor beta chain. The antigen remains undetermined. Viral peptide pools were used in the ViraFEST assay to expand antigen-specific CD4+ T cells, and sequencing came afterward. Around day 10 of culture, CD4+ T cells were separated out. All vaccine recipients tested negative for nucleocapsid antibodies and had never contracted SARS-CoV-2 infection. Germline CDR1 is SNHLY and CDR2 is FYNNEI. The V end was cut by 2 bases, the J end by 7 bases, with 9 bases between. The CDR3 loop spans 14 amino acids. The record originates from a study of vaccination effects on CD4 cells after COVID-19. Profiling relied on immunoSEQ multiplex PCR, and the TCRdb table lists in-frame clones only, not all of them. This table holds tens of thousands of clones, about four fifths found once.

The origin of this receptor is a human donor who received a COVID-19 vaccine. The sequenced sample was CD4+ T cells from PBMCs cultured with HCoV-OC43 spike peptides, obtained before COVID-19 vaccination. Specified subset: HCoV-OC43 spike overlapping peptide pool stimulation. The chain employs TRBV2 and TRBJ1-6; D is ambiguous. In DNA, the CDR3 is TGTGCCAGCAGTGAATGGGGTGCGAATTCACCCCTCCACTTT. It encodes CASSEWGANSPLHF.